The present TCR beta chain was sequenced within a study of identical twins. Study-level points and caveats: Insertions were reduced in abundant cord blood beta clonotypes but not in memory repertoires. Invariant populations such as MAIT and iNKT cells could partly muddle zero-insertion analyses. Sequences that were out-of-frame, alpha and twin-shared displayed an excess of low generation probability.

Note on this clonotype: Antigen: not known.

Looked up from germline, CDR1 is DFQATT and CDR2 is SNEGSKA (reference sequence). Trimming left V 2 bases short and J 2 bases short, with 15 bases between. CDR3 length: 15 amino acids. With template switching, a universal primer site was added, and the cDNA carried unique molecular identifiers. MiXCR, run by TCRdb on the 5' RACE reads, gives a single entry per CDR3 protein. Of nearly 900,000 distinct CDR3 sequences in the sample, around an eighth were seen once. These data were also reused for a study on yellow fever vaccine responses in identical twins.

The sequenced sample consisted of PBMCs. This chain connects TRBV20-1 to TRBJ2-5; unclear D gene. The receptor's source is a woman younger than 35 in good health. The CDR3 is CSARLLGIGQETQYF. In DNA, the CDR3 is TGCAGTGCTAGACTGCTTGGGATAGGGCAAGAGACCCAGTACTTC.